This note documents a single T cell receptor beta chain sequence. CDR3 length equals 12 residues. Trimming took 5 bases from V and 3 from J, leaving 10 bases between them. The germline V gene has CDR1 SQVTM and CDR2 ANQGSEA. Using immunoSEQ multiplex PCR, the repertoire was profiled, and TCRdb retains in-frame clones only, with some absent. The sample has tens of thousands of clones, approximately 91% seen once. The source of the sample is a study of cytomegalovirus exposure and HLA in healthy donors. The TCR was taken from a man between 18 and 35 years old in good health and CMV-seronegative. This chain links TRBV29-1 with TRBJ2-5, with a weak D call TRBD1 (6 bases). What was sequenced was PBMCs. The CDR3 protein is CSVNKGEETQYF. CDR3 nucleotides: TGCAGCGTTAACAAGGGGGAAGAGACCCAGTACTTC.